This record covers a single T cell receptor (beta chain). Its antigen is unknown. The sample is drawn from a study of Ad26.COV2.S vaccination and SARS-CoV-2 variants. Study-level background: The study gave Ad26.COV2.S intramuscularly, once or twice 56 days apart. Whole-study results and caveats: Placebo recipients and vaccine recipients were similar in non-spike TCR breadth.

Documented treatment: over 15 received Ad26.COV2.S at low or high dose, single or two shots; roughly 5 received placebo; per-sample allocation not given. Each sample was drawn 63 days after the first injection (of vaccine or placebo). In Boston, an adult donor aged 18-55 years took part. As its vector, the vaccine had Ad26, which expressed Wuhan-strain SARS-CoV-2 spike. The repertoire was sequenced with immunoSEQ multiplex PCR; TCRdb's copy has only in-frame clones and lacks some. The top ten clones hold 1.5% to 2% of a sample with about 410,000 clones, about 89% of them seen once. The CDR3 runs to 13 residues. Deletions cut 3 bases from V and 2 bases from J, with 7 bases between. Looked up from germline, CDR1 is DFQATT and CDR2 is SNEGSKA (reference sequence).

The specimen was peripheral blood, collected in a trial of Ad26.COV2.S vaccine versus placebo. This sequence was found in a person aged 18-65 years who received the Ad26.COV2.S COVID-19 vaccine or a placebo. V gene TRBV20-1 combines with J gene TRBJ2-2, with unresolved D. In nucleotides, the CDR3 is TGCAGTGCTAGTTCGGGCAACACCGGGGAGCTGTTTTTT. Encoded protein: CSASSGNTGELFF.